Described below is a single T cell receptor (beta chain) sequence and its context. As yet, its antigen is unknown. cDNA synthesis used the whole RNA isolate, giving expressed TCRB sequences. The assay was immunoSEQ multiplex PCR, and TCRdb's table has in-frame clones only and misses some. The sample records 85,000 to 110,000 clones, roughly 28% being singletons. This record belongs to a study of beta chain features in type 1 diabetes. Study observations and caveats: Cells carrying high TCR expression could end up over-represented when cDNA is sequenced. Among patients with Type 1 diabetes, TCRB CDR3s were moderately but significantly shorter in every one of the four CD4+ subsets.

One heparinised blood draw averaging roughly 120 mL was given by each donor. The CDR3 contains 14 residues. V was shortened by 0 bases and J by 4 bases, with 8 bases between the two germline ends. From germline, CDR1 is SNHLY and CDR2 FYNNEI. This sequence was found in a woman between 18 and 30 years old with type 1 diabetes. V and J are TRBV2 and TRBJ2-3, with D uncertain. Input material: central memory CD4+ T cells from blood. Written as DNA, the CDR3 is TGTGCCAGCAGTGAAGCGCTTTCGGCAGATACGCAGTATTTT. Translation: CASSEALSADTQYF. Full variable domain (remainder filled in from reference TRBV2 and TRBJ2-3): EPEVTQTPSHQVTQMGQEVILRCVPISNHLYFYWYRQILGQKVEFLVSFYNNEISEKSEIFDDQFSVERPDGSNFTLKIRSTKLEDSAMYFCASSEALSADTQYFGPGTRLTVL.